This passage covers 16 T cell receptor beta chains from one sample sequenced in a study of shared clonotypes between healthy human individuals (dated by TCRdb to about 2020). CD8 naive samples were obtained by positive selection for CCR7 among CD45RO-negative cells, yielding a CD45RA+CCR7+ population from which TemRA cells were excluded. Library prep was done by the immunoSEQ multiplex PCR assay. The table comes from immuneACCESS by way of TCRdb, which keeps in-frame sequences with V and J called. Part of the clones is missing from these tables; in studies checked, under half for an unresolved V gene and the rest for unknown reasons. This sample has about 2 million clones in its table, and about 95% of those were observed once. Of the sample, roughly 1% falls within the top ten clones. Sequencing was done on a sample of naive CD8+ T cells sorted from blood. The cell subset or site label, as the study defines it: CD45RA+CCR7+. All receptors derive from a man aged 18 to 30 in good health.

CDR3 in DNA: TGTGCCAGCAGTGATATTCAGTCTAGCGGGATTTTTGCAGATACGCAGTATTTT. It is translated as CASSDIQSSGIFADTQYF. The chain joins TRBV2 to TRBJ2-3, with TRBD2 identical over 9 bases. V was pared by 3 bases and J by 4 bases, with 14 bases of the junction left unmatched. The CDR3 sequence is 18 residues long. Per germline, CDR1 SNHLY and CDR2 FYNNEI.

J is TRBJ1-2 and V is TRBV6-5; D not resolved. Germline V gives CDR1 MNHEY, CDR2 SVGAGI. V lost 6 bases and J 6 bases, leaving 17 bases between the germline ends. The length of the CDR3 is 14 residues. CDR3 sequence reads: CASRGGLWDHGYTF. CDR3 sequence (DNA): TGTGCCAGCAGGGGCGGACTATGGGATCATGGCTACACCTTC.

The chain couples TRBV6-1 to TRBJ2-3, with D perhaps matching TRBD1 (5 bases). Germline assignment: CDR1 MNHNS and CDR2 SASEGT. Trimming stripped 2 bases from V and 1 base from J, with 19 bases between. The CDR3 is 18 amino acids. CDR3 bases: TGTGCCAGCAGTGAATATCCAGGGTTAAGATACGGCACAGATACGCAGTATTTT. Protein sequence: CASSEYPGLRYGTDTQYF.

With respect to this clone: Other DNA sequences of this sample code for an identical CDR3. V usage is TRBV19 and J usage is TRBJ2-7; 8 nucleotides align to TRBD2. J gave up 0 bases and V 5 bases, and 3 bases lay outside the gene matches. Germline V CDR1 and CDR2: LNHDA, SQIVND (reference sequence). The CDR3 runs to 14 residues. Written as DNA, the CDR3 is TGTGCCAGTAGTGCAACTAGCGGCTCCTACGAGCAGTACTTC. Its protein is CASSATSGSYEQYF.

This rearrangement joins TRBV18 to TRBJ1-1; D not certain. Trimming stripped 3 bases from V and 0 bases from J, with 11 bases between. Per the germline V gene, CDR1 is KGHSH and CDR2 is LQKENI. CDR3 length: 15 residues. CDR3 in DNA: TGTGCCAGCTCACCCCCCGGGAGGTTGAACACTGAAGCTTTCTTT. It specifies CASSPPGRLNTEAFF. The full variable domain, with the rest looked up from reference TRBV18 and TRBJ1-1, is NAGVMQNPRHLVRRRGQEARLRCSPMKGHSHVYWYRQLPEEGLKFMVYLQKENIIDESGMPKERFSAEFPKEGPSILRIQQVVRGDSAAYFCASSPPGRLNTEAFFGQGTRLTVV.

The gene calls are TRBV19 and TRBJ1-1; D is unclear. Trimming removed 2 bases from V and 0 bases from J, with 13 bases in between. CDR3 length: 16 residues. CDR1 and CDR2 (germline): LNHDA, SQIVND (reference sequence). CDR3 protein: CASSIRSASMNTEAFF. The CDR3 DNA reads as TGTGCCAGTAGTATAAGGTCAGCTTCCATGAACACTGAAGCTTTCTTT.

This chain joins TRBV27 and TRBJ2-1, with D maybe TRBD2 (5 bases). Germline values: CDR1 MNHEY, CDR2 SMNVEV (reference sequence). Trimming removed 7 bases from V and 5 bases from J, with 12 bases in between. The CDR3 contains 13 residues. CDR3 sequence (DNA): TGTGCCAGCACCCCACTAGGGAACAATGAGCAGTTCTTC. Translated, it gives CASTPLGNNEQFF.

The gene calls are TRBV10-3 and TRBJ2-3; D possibly uses TRBD1 or TRBD2 (6 bases each). The V end was cut by 3 bases, the J end by 3 bases, with 16 bases between. This CDR3 has 16 residues. Germline assignment: CDR1 ENHRY and CDR2 SYGVKD. The DNA of the CDR3 is TGTGCCATCAGTGACGGGGGCAGGGGATTGACAGATACGCAGTATTTT. Its translation: CAISDGGRGLTDTQYF.

The rearrangement joins TRBV30 to TRBJ1-3, with D perhaps matching TRBD1 (5 bases). The CDR3 is made up of 14 amino acids. Germline CDR1 reads GTSNPN; CDR2 reads SVGIG (reference sequence). Trimming took 2 bases from V and 0 from J, leaving 8 bases between them. This CDR3 reads CAWSSGTSGNTIYF. Here the CDR3 DNA reads TGTGCCTGGAGTTCAGGGACCTCTGGAAACACCATATATTTT.

This clone has only one observation. The rearrangement links TRBV6-6 to TRBJ2-3; D is ambiguous. This CDR3 has 13 amino acids. The V gene's germline CDR1 is MNHNY and CDR2 SVGAGI (reference sequence). V lost 7 bases to trimming and J lost 0 bases, with 8 bases between them. The chain's CDR3 is CASIPESTDTQYF. The CDR3 nucleotides are TGTGCCAGCATACCGGAAAGCACAGATACGCAGTATTTT.

The chain couples TRBV2 to TRBJ2-2, with no clear D. V dropped 6 bases and J dropped 1 base, with 9 bases sitting between them. The CDR3 is made up of 14 amino acids. Looked up from germline, CDR1 is SNHLY and CDR2 is FYNNEI. DNA of the CDR3: TGTGCCAGCAGCCAAGATTTGAACACCGGGGAGCTGTTTTTT. Protein product: CASSQDLNTGELFF.

This clone was seen more than once but under ten times. This sample includes further DNA sequences coding for the same CDR3. This chain joins TRBV30 and TRBJ1-1; D not certain. The CDR3 consists of 11 residues. Deletions cut 0 bases from V and 4 bases from J, with 3 bases between. Germline loops: CDR1 GTSNPN, CDR2 SVGIG (reference sequence). The CDR3 region has the DNA TGTGCCTGGAGTGTCGGCACTGAAGCTTTCTTT. This gives the protein CAWSVGTEAFF.

This chain links TRBV5-4 with TRBJ2-5; D may be TRBD2 (5 bases). Germline V CDR1 and CDR2: SGHNT, YYREEE (reference sequence). This CDR3 contains 14 residues. V was trimmed by 4 bases and J by 5 bases, leaving 15 bases between them. CDR3 in DNA: TGTGCCAGCAGCAATTCGGGGAATCGGGAGACCCAGTACTTC. As protein: CASSNSGNRETQYF. Complete variable domain (other parts from reference TRBV5-4 and TRBJ2-5): ETGVTQSPTHLIKTRGQQVTLRCSSQSGHNTVSWYQQALGQGPQFIFQYYREEENGRGNFPPRFSGLQFPNYSSELNVNALELDDSALYLCASSNSGNRETQYFGPGTRLLVL.

The chain couples TRBV30 to TRBJ1-1, with D unclear. The germline gives CDR1 GTSNPN, CDR2 SVGIG (reference sequence). The CDR3 totals 11 residues. Trimming left V 4 bases short and J 7 bases short, with 10 bases between. CDR3 sequence reads: CAWNMGLEAFF. The CDR3 DNA sequence: TGTGCCTGGAATATGGGCCTTGAAGCTTTCTTT.

This chain uses TRBV4-1 with TRBJ2-7; 9 nucleotides line up with TRBD1. V gave up 3 bases and J gave up 4 bases; unmatched junction bases: 4. Germline CDR1 is MGHRA and CDR2 is YSYEKL. The CDR3 is 14 residues long. In DNA form, the CDR3 reads TGCGCCAGCAGCCAGTCTGGGACAGGGTACGAGCAGTACTTC. It yields the protein CASSQSGTGYEQYF.

A note on this clone: This sample also contains other DNA sequences that code for the same CDR3. V usage is TRBV9 and J usage is TRBJ1-4; D is perhaps TRBD1 (5 bases). Trimming removed 3 bases from V and 0 bases from J, with 9 bases in between. From germline, CDR1 is SGDLS and CDR2 YYNGEE. This CDR3 is built from 15 residues. The CDR3 here is CASSAGGATNEKLFF. CDR3 nucleotide sequence: TGTGCCAGCAGCGCTGGAGGGGCAACTAATGAAAAACTGTTTTTT. Looking up the rest from reference TRBV9 and TRBJ1-4 gives the full variable domain: DSGVTQTPKHLITATGQRVTLRCSPRSGDLSVYWYQQSLDQGLQFLIQYYNGEERAKGNILERFSAQQFPDLHSELNLSSLELGDSALYFCASSAGGATNEKLFFGSGTQLSVL.